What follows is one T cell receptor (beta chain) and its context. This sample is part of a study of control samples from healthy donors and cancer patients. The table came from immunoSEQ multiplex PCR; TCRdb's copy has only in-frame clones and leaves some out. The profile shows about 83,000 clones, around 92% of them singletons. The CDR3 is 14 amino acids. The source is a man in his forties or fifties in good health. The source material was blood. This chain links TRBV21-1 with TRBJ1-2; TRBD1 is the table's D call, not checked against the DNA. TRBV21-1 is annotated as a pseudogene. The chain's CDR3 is CASSTRQGTYGYTF. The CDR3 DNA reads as TGTGCCAGCAGCACCCGACAGGGAACTTATGGCTACACCTTC.